The 13 T cell receptor beta chains reported below all come from one sample, sequenced in a study of blood T cell repertoires in COVID-19. The repertoire was sequenced with immunoSEQ multiplex PCR; TCRdb's copy has only in-frame clones and lacks some. The sample has 150,000 to 200,000 clones, over 70% seen once. Sequenced sample: peripheral blood. All receptors come from a man between 60 and 75 years old with active or convalescent COVID-19.

J is TRBJ2-2 and V is TRBV15; the D gene is possibly TRBD2 (7 bases). Germline lookup yields CDR1 LNHNV and CDR2 YYDKDF (reference sequence). Trimming shortened V by 10 bases and J by 3 bases, and 18 bases separated the two germline ends. The CDR3 totals 15 residues. Here the CDR3 DNA reads TGTGCCAGCCAAACCGGGGGGCCCTACACCGGGGAGCTGTTTTTT. It translates to CASQTGGPYTGELFF.

The genes are TRBV28 and TRBJ2-2; 10 positions match TRBD2. This CDR3 region has 17 residues. Germline CDR1 reads MDHEN; CDR2 reads SYDVKM. Germline trimming cut 6 bases from V and 5 bases from J; bases unmatched to any gene: 12. CDR3 region: CASSSYSGRSGTGELFF. The CDR3 DNA reads TGTGCCAGCAGCTCGTATAGCGGGAGGAGTGGGACCGGGGAGCTGTTTTTT.

Ten or more counts support this clone. V and J are TRBV7-2 and TRBJ2-7, with 13 bases matching TRBD2. CDR3 size: 18 residues. Germline trimming cut 4 bases from V and 5 bases from J; bases unmatched to any gene: 14. From germline, CDR1 is SGHTA and CDR2 FQGNSA. CDR3 sequence: CASSSGTSGKGRINEQYF. DNA of the CDR3: TGTGCCAGCAGCTCCGGGACTAGCGGGAAGGGGAGGATTAACGAGCAGTACTTC.

In this sample, this clone turned up many times. CDR3 loop: CASRPLTGGYEQYF. The CDR3, as DNA: TGTGCCAGCAGACCCTTAACCGGAGGCTACGAGCAGTACTTC. The rearrangement joins TRBV6-5 to TRBJ2-7; D may be TRBD2 (5 bases). Trimming left V 6 bases short and J 3 bases short, with 15 bases between. The CDR3 is 14 residues long. Germline V gene lookup returns CDR1 MNHEY and CDR2 SVGAGI.

The V gene is TRBV9, the J gene TRBJ2-7; TRBD1 aligns across 7 bases. Trimming removed 0 bases from V and 2 bases from J; junction bases left unmatched: 5. The length of the CDR3 is 15 residues. Germline values: CDR1 SGDLS, CDR2 YYNGEE. CDR3 amino acids: CASSVGNTGAYEQYF. DNA for the CDR3: TGTGCCAGCAGCGTAGGAAATACAGGGGCCTACGAGCAGTACTTC.

The gene calls are TRBV3-1 (or the pseudogene TRBV3-2) and TRBJ1-6; a possible D gene is TRBD1 (5 bases). This CDR3 region has 12 residues. With 7 bases removed from V and 10 bases from J, the gap between germline ends came to 11 bases. The V gene's germline CDR1 is LGHDT and CDR2 YNNKEL (reference sequence). CDR3 sequence reads: CASKQARSPLHF. DNA for the CDR3: TGTGCCAGCAAACAGGCCAGATCACCCCTCCACTTT.

This chain joins TRBV3-1 (or the pseudogene TRBV3-2) and TRBJ2-3, with TRBD2 identical over 13 bases. The CDR3 sequence is 18 residues long. V dropped 4 bases and J dropped 3; count of bases not matched to a gene: 10. Looked up from germline, CDR1 is LGHDT and CDR2 is YNNKEL (reference sequence). The CDR3 nucleotides are TGTGCCAGCAGCCGACCGGGACTAGCGGGATATAGGACAGATACGCAGTATTTT. This gives the protein CASSRPGLAGYRTDTQYF.

This chain joins TRBV28 and TRBJ2-2; tentatively, D is TRBD1 (5 bases). This CDR3 region has 15 residues. Trimming shortened V by 6 bases and J by 0 bases, and 11 bases separated the two germline ends. The germline CDR1 and CDR2 sequences are MDHEN and SYDVKM. CDR3 DNA: TGTGCCAGCAGCCACCAGGGATCGAACACCGGGGAGCTGTTTTTT. Amino acids: CASSHQGSNTGELFF.

The rearrangement joins TRBV5-1 to TRBJ1-3; D is ambiguous. Germline V gene lookup returns CDR1 SGHRS and CDR2 YFSETQ. The CDR3 length is 14 residues. The ends were cut back, 3 bases at V and 8 bases at J, with 15 bases in the middle. This chain's CDR3 is CASSSYVGSDTIYF. For the CDR3, the DNA is TGCGCCAGCAGCTCTTACGTTGGTTCGGACACCATATATTTT.

V gene TRBV7-2 combines with J gene TRBJ2-7, with a weak D call TRBD1 (6 bases). V shed 6 bases and J shed 6 bases, with 15 bases lying between them. CDR3 size: 13 residues. Germline assignment: CDR1 SGHTA and CDR2 FQGNSA. The CDR3: CASRKTGKIEQYF. Here the CDR3 DNA reads TGTGCCAGCAGAAAAACAGGGAAGATCGAGCAGTACTTC.

The chain links TRBV19 to TRBJ1-2, with no clear D. The CDR3 is made up of 13 amino acids. Germline assignment: CDR1 LNHDA and CDR2 SQIVND (reference sequence). The V end lost 11 bases, the J end lost 5 bases, and 18 bases lay between the germline ends. The CDR3 here is CASSLRLEYGYTF. As DNA, the CDR3 is TGTGCCTCTAGCCTAAGGTTGGAGTATGGCTACACCTTC.

This chain links TRBV6-2 or TRBV6-3 with TRBJ2-2; 9 nucleotides match TRBD2. The CDR3 length is 16 residues. V gave up 5 bases and J gave up 0 bases; unmatched junction bases: 4. Germline CDR1 is MNHEY and CDR2 is SVGEGT. The CDR3 DNA is TGTGCCAGCAGTAGGGCGGGAGGGGCGAACACCGGGGAGCTGTTTTTT. It specifies CASSRAGGANTGELFF.

This sequence joins TRBV7-9 and TRBJ2-7; D uncertain. Trimming took 4 bases from V and 1 from J, leaving 17 bases between them. CDR1 and CDR2 (germline): SEHNR, FQNEAQ (reference sequence). The CDR3 length is 16 residues. CDR3 residues: CASSSPTTRYSYEQYF. For the CDR3, the DNA is TGTGCCAGCAGCTCCCCAACTACACGTTATTCCTACGAGCAGTACTTC.